Below, one TCR beta chain is given with its context. Its antigen remains unknown. Different DNA sequences within this sample yield the same CDR3. This entry belongs to a study of shared clonotypes between healthy human individuals. Study-level results: Limited genetic and exposure-history diversity came from having few donors. Non-shared clonotypes showed lower generation probabilities than clonotypes common to all four donors.

CD4+ cells underwent separation, giving CD45RA+ naive and CD45RA-negative memory subsets. This table comes from immunoSEQ multiplex PCR, and its TCRdb copy is limited to in-frame clones, with some not included. The data show millions of clones, over 85% seen once. The CDR3 has 12 residues. V trimming: 2 bases; J trimming: 8 bases; junction bases outside the gene matches: 0. The germline gives CDR1 SGHNT, CDR2 YENEEA. V usage is TRBV11-3 and J usage is TRBJ2-1; TRBD2 aligns across 7 bases. This TCR was recovered from a man younger than 30 in good health. Sequenced sample: naive CD4+ T cells sorted from blood. Subset here: CD45RA+ positively selected. CDR3 region: CASSLRGDEQFF. Here the CDR3 DNA reads TGTGCCAGCAGCTTACGGGGGGATGAGCAGTTCTTC.